This T cell receptor beta chain was sequenced during a study of cytomegalovirus exposure and HLA in healthy donors. The study's findings and limits: TCR beta sequences reportedly predicted most subjects' HLA-A and HLA-B alleles accurately. For most TCR beta V segments, an earlier analysis put the productive rate at about 87% or about 30% of the time. In a later analysis, TCR association rates varied by HLA locus: DRB1 most, HLA-C fewest.

Note on this clone: The antigen is not known.

With 4 bases removed from V and 3 bases from J, the gap between germline ends came to 13 bases. The CDR3 spans 14 residues. Germline CDR1 SGHRS, CDR2 YFSETQ. 13 Jbeta primers and 60 Vbeta primers were used for the PCR. Using immunoSEQ multiplex PCR, the repertoire was profiled, and TCRdb retains in-frame clones only, with some absent. Of some 110,000 clones listed, approximately 67% are singletons. All donors participated as healthy donors of bone marrow. Sequenced: PBMCs. The chain combines TRBV5-1 with TRBJ2-5; D is perhaps TRBD1 (6 bases). The TCR comes from a man younger than 35 in good health and CMV-seronegative. The CDR3 spells CASSLGTFEETQYF. For the CDR3, the DNA is TGCGCCAGCAGCCTCGGGACATTCGAAGAGACCCAGTACTTC.